This T cell receptor (beta chain) was recorded in a study of shared clonotypes between healthy human individuals. CDR3 length equals 15 residues. Germline V gene sequence: CDR1 SGHRS, CDR2 YFSETQ. With V trimmed by 4 bases and J by 2 bases, 5 bases remained unmatched. This clone was observed a handful of times. Other DNA sequences in the same sample also yield this CDR3. Every immunoSEQ plate was one replicate of a subset's evenly spread DNA. TCRdb's table, derived via immunoSEQ multiplex PCR, lists solely in-frame clones and lacks some. The sample lists about 680,000 clones, less than 85% occurring once.

Sequencing input: memory CD4+ T cells sorted from blood. The subset: CD45RA-negative fraction. The receptor was derived from a woman in her thirties in good health. V and J are TRBV5-1 and TRBJ2-2; 7 bases are a match to TRBD1. The chain's CDR3 is CASSPGTANTGELFF. DNA of the CDR3: TGCGCCAGCAGCCCCGGGACAGCTAACACCGGGGAGCTGTTTTTT.